The sequence of this T cell receptor beta chain was determined in a study of OX40 agonist ivuxolimab in advanced cancers. Study details: Dosing consisted of intravenous ivuxolimab at 0.01 to 10 mg/kg every 2 weeks. Patients in dose escalation had liver, melanoma, kidney or head and neck cancers.

CDR3 length: 15 amino acids. With 4 bases removed from V and 5 bases from J, the gap between germline ends came to 18 bases. Germline-derived CDR1 and CDR2 are SGDLS and YYNGEE. TCRdb's copy holds only in-frame clones and misses some; the assay was immunoSEQ multiplex PCR. The sample has over 55,000 clones; around 93% are singletons. The receptor was derived from an adult with an advanced solid tumor such as melanoma, head and neck, liver or kidney cancer. Sample: CD4+ or CD8+ T cells sorted from blood, taken in a trial of the OX40 agonist ivuxolimab. The J gene is TRBJ1-1, the V gene TRBV9, with D unresolved. For the CDR3, the DNA is TGTGCCAGCAGCCCAGCCGGGCGGGCGGCGACTGAAGCTTTCTTT. Amino acids: CASSPAGRAATEAFF.